These 24 T cell receptor beta chains came from one sample sequenced in a study of blood T cell repertoires in COVID-19. Using immunoSEQ multiplex PCR, the repertoire was profiled, and TCRdb retains in-frame clones only, with some absent. The repertoire consists of approximately 290,000 clones, with approximately 84% occurring once and the leading ten covering 15% to 17%. The sample taken for sequencing was peripheral blood. Receptors originate from a person aged 65-85 years with COVID-19, enrolled during active disease.

This chain links TRBV7-2 with TRBJ2-3, with D tentatively TRBD2 (5 bases). Germline CDR1 reads SGHTA; CDR2 reads FQGNSA. V was shortened by 2 bases and J by 2 bases, with 14 bases between the two germline ends. CDR3 length equals 16 residues. In nucleotides, the CDR3 is TGTGCCAGCAGCTTAATTGCTAGCCATGCCACAGATACGCAGTATTTT. It is translated as CASSLIASHATDTQYF.

The chain recombines TRBV30 with TRBJ2-2; possible D gene TRBD2, 6 bases. The germline V and J ends were trimmed by 3 bases and 2 bases, with 10 bases remaining between them. Looked up from germline, CDR1 is GTSNPN and CDR2 is SVGIG (reference sequence). The length of the CDR3 is 14 residues. CDR3 protein: CAWRRLVNTGELFF. The CDR3 coding sequence is TGTGCCTGGAGAAGACTAGTAAACACCGGGGAGCTGTTTTTT.

The chain is built from TRBV19 and TRBJ2-3; 8 nucleotides line up with TRBD1. The CDR3 is made up of 13 amino acids. The V segment lost 8 bases and the J segment 4 bases; nucleotides outside the gene matches: 5. From germline, CDR1 is LNHDA and CDR2 SQIVND (reference sequence). The CDR3 region is CASGRTGSDTQYF. CDR3 nucleotide sequence: TGTGCCAGTGGGAGGACAGGGTCAGATACGCAGTATTTT.

V gene TRBV29-1 combines with J gene TRBJ1-3; maybe TRBD1 (6 bases). This CDR3 has 13 residues. Between the trimmed V and J ends, which lost 5 bases and 3 bases, there was a span of 11 bases. CDR1 SQVTM and CDR2 ANQGSEA come from the germline V gene. The CDR3 nucleotides are TGCAGCGTTAGTCAGGACAGTGGAAACACCATATATTTT. It translates to CSVSQDSGNTIYF.

The chain combines TRBV4-3 with TRBJ1-6; D not certain. V lost 2 bases and J lost 5, with 10 bases in between. The CDR3 is made up of 15 amino acids. In germline, CDR1 is LGHNA, CDR2 YSLEER. The CDR3 protein is CASSQWRGNNSPLHF. The CDR3 DNA is TGCGCCAGCAGCCAATGGCGAGGGAATAATTCACCCCTCCACTTT.

V and J are TRBV5-1 and TRBJ2-7, with D perhaps matching TRBD1 (5 bases). V lost 5 bases and J 2 bases, leaving 14 bases between the germline ends. Looked up from germline, CDR1 is SGHRS and CDR2 is YFSETQ. The CDR3 contains 14 residues. The CDR3 bases are TGCGCCAGCAGTCCCCAGGGAATGGCCTACGAGCAGTACTTC. Its translation is CASSPQGMAYEQYF. The variable domain in full, completed from reference TRBV5-1 and TRBJ2-7, reads KAGVTQTPRYLIKTRGQQVTLSCSPISGHRSVSWYQQTPGQGLQFLFEYFSETQRNKGNFPGRFSGRQFSNSRSEMNVSTLELGDSALYLCASSPQGMAYEQYFGPGTRLTVT.

The chain uses TRBV4-1 and TRBJ2-3, with a tentative D call TRBD1 (6 bases). The V end was cut by 0 bases, the J end by 1 base, with 8 bases between. The CDR3 is 15 residues long. CDR1 MGHRA and CDR2 YSYEKL come from the germline V gene. The DNA of the CDR3 is TGCGCCAGCAGCCAAGAGTACAGGGGCACAGATACGCAGTATTTT. Protein product: CASSQEYRGTDTQYF.

The chain recombines TRBV7-9 with TRBJ2-1, with D possibly matching TRBD2 (6 bases). The germline CDR1 and CDR2 sequences are SEHNR and FQNEAQ (reference sequence). This CDR3 contains 16 residues. Trimming took off 0 bases at V and 4 bases at J, with 13 bases between the two ends. The CDR3 loop reads CASSLARGNRYNEQFF. CDR3 sequence (DNA): TGTGCCAGCAGCTTAGCGCGCGGGAACCGTTACAATGAGCAGTTCTTC.

The chain is built from TRBV2 and TRBJ1-2; D ambiguous. CDR1 is SNHLY and CDR2 is FYNNEI in the germline V gene. CDR3 length equals 11 residues. V lost 1 base and J 7 bases, leaving 4 bases between the germline ends. The CDR3 loop is CASSEELGYTF. CDR3 DNA: TGTGCCAGCAGTGAAGAGCTTGGCTACACCTTC.

The rearrangement links TRBV21-1 to TRBJ1-4; TRBD1 reflects the table's D call only, with no check against the DNA. TRBV21-1 is marked as a pseudogene. The CDR3 sequence is 12 residues long. The CDR3 nucleotides are TGTGCCAACCAGGGGGCCAATGAAAAACTGTTTTTT. Its translation: CANQGANEKLFF.

This clone has only a few counts. V is TRBV10-3 and J is TRBJ2-1; 7 bases match TRBD1. V dropped 10 bases and J dropped 0; count of bases not matched to a gene: 18. The CDR3 consists of 18 residues. The germline V gene encodes CDR1 ENHRY and CDR2 SYGVKD. Written as DNA, the CDR3 is TGTGCCAGCCCCAGGGGGTTCAATAGGGATAGCTCCTACAATGAGCAGTTCTTC. Its protein is CASPRGFNRDSSYNEQFF.

The V call is TRBV4-1, the J call TRBJ2-3, with D unclear. CDR3 length: 16 residues. Germline CDR1 reads MGHRA; CDR2 reads YSYEKL. Trimming removed 1 base from V and 0 bases from J, with 11 bases in between. The CDR3 loop reads CASSQVISASTDTQYF. As DNA, the CDR3 is TGCGCCAGCAGCCAAGTCATCAGCGCTAGCACAGATACGCAGTATTTT.

The CDR3 reads CASSVGGASGNGAWEQYF. The DNA for the CDR3 is TGTGCCAGCAGCGTAGGGGGGGCCAGCGGGAATGGGGCTTGGGAGCAGTACTTC. V is TRBV9 and J is TRBJ2-7; TRBD2 might be the D (7 bases). Germline V lookup: CDR1 SGDLS, CDR2 YYNGEE. Trimming took off 0 bases at V and 7 bases at J, with 26 bases between the two ends. The CDR3 is 18 residues long.

The genes are TRBV5-4 and TRBJ1-2; tentative D call: TRBD1 (6 bases). There are 13 residues in the CDR3. Germline loops: CDR1 SGHNT, CDR2 YYREEE (reference sequence). V gave up 5 bases and J gave up 2 bases, with 10 bases separating them. CDR3 in amino acids: CASSPDRNYGYTF. In DNA form, the CDR3 reads TGTGCCAGCAGTCCAGACAGGAACTATGGCTACACCTTC.

This chain connects TRBV7-9 to TRBJ2-5, with D possibly being TRBD2 (5 bases). The CDR3 sequence is 14 residues long. Per germline, CDR1 SEHNR and CDR2 FQNEAQ (reference sequence). V was trimmed by 6 bases and J by 1 base, leaving 12 bases between them. CDR3 amino acids: CASSIAQLQETQYF. The CDR3 nucleotides read TGTGCCAGCAGTATAGCGCAACTCCAAGAGACCCAGTACTTC.

This clone showed up just once. This rearrangement joins TRBV27 to TRBJ1-6; TRBD1 agrees at 11 bases. Germline assignment: CDR1 MNHEY and CDR2 SMNVEV (reference sequence). This CDR3 is built from 13 residues. The trim removed 10 bases at V and 10 bases at J, leaving 6 bases unmatched. CDR3 region: CATGTGGHSPLHF. The CDR3 DNA is TGTGCCACAGGGACAGGGGGTCACTCACCCCTCCACTTT.

The V call is TRBV7-8, the J call TRBJ2-7, with 7 bases aligning to TRBD1. Germline CDR1 reads SGHVS; CDR2 reads FQNEAQ. After removal of 3 bases from V and 3 bases from J, the junction contained 5 bases not matched to a gene. The CDR3 loop spans 14 amino acids. CDR3 in amino acids: CASSLGTEDYEQYF. As DNA, the CDR3 is TGTGCCAGCAGCTTGGGGACAGAGGACTACGAGCAGTACTTC.

This clone was detected a few times. This chain uses TRBV20-1 with TRBJ2-3, with TRBD2 as a possible D gene (6 bases). There are 14 residues in the CDR3. With 6 bases removed from V and 1 base from J, the gap between germline ends came to 14 bases. CDR1 is DFQATT, CDR2 SNEGSKA, per germline (reference sequence). CDR3 in amino acids: CSASRGIGTDTQYF. The CDR3 DNA is TGCAGTGCGAGTCGGGGGATAGGCACAGATACGCAGTATTTT.

This clone showed up just a few times. The chain recombines TRBV4-3 with TRBJ2-5; possibly TRBD2 for D (7 bases). The CDR3 is 15 residues long. The V end was cut by 1 base, the J end by 5 bases, with 14 bases between. Germline V lookup: CDR1 LGHNA, CDR2 YSLEER. The CDR3 here is CASSQAAGAGETQYF. CDR3 DNA sequence: TGCGCCAGCAGCCAAGCGGCGGGGGCCGGGGAGACCCAGTACTTC.

V gene TRBV3-1 (or the pseudogene TRBV3-2) combines with J gene TRBJ2-7; TRBD2 agrees at 11 bases. Germline V lookup: CDR1 LGHDT, CDR2 YNNKEL (reference sequence). The trim removed 4 bases at V and 9 bases at J, leaving 2 bases unmatched. The CDR3 consists of 12 residues. CDR3 protein: CASSRLAGRQYF. The CDR3 nucleotides read TGTGCCAGCAGCCGACTAGCGGGGAGGCAGTACTTC.

V is TRBV6-5 and J is TRBJ2-3, with 10 positions matching TRBD2. This CDR3 is 15 amino acids long. The germline V gene encodes CDR1 MNHEY and CDR2 SVGAGI. V was clipped by 9 bases and J by 5 bases; unmatched bases: 11. CDR3 nucleotide sequence: TGTGCCAGTACCGAAGCGGGAGGGCGACGAGATACGCAGTATTTT. Translating it yields CASTEAGGRRDTQYF.

This rearrangement joins TRBV13 to TRBJ2-7; 10 bases are shared with TRBD1. The ends lost 6 bases at V and 5 bases at J; junction bases unmatched: 10. The germline gives CDR1 PRHDT, CDR2 FYEKMQ (reference sequence). The CDR3 extends over 15 amino acids. CDR3 loop: CASSRPGQGVNEQYF. The CDR3 region has the DNA TGTGCCAGCAGTCGACCTGGACAGGGGGTCAACGAGCAGTACTTC.

J is TRBJ1-5 and V is TRBV6-5, with TRBD1 matching 8 bases. J was trimmed by 3 bases and V by 8 bases; bases with no gene match: 9. The CDR3 is 15 residues long. CDR1 and CDR2 (germline): MNHEY, SVGAGI. CDR3 DNA: TGTGCCAGCGCCGAAACAGGGGGACTCAATCAGCCCCAGCATTTT. It codes for CASAETGGLNQPQHF.

CDR3 coding DNA: TGTGCCAGCAGCTTAGGCCCCCGTTTGTGGAGCACTGAAGCTTTCTTT. This sequence encodes CASSLGPRLWSTEAFF. The chain combines TRBV11-3 with TRBJ1-1; D gene unclear. This CDR3 spans 16 amino acids. Germline CDR1 SGHNT, CDR2 YENEEA. V was clipped by 1 base and J by 4 bases, with 16 bases between them. The entire variable domain, with the rest obtained from reference TRBV11-3 and TRBJ1-1, is as follows: EAGVVQSPRYKIIEKKQPVAFWCNPISGHNTLYWYLQNLGQGPELLIRYENEEAVDDSQLPKDRFSAERLKGVDSTLKIQPAELGDSAVYLCASSLGPRLWSTEAFFGQGTRLTVV.